The rows below give T cell receptor beta chains drawn from one sample of a study of response to subunit inactivated influenza vaccine. TCRdb reanalysed the RT-PCR reads using MiXCR and keeps one entry per CDR3 protein. The table records under 550,000 distinct CDR3 sequences, less than 8% of them present only once. The material sequenced was PBMCs from blood, taken roughly 24 months after vaccination. Receptors originate from a man between 45 and 75 years old who received an inactivated influenza vaccine. Both conserved end residues are part of each CDR3. D genes are given only for firm matches. A clone size is listed for some rows: how often the clone was seen (once, few, many), or a class if it is expanded.

clone size	J gene	V gene	D gene	CDR3 DNA	CDR3 protein
few	TRBJ2-1	TRBV7-2	TRBD2	TGTGCCAGCAGCCGAGGTCCTGGTAGCGGGGGTTACAATGAGCAGTTCTTC	CASSRGPGSGGYNEQFF
few	TRBJ2-3	TRBV6-1	NA	TGTGCCAGCAGCCCTACTGCTCAGAAAGATACGCAGTATTTT	CASSPTAQKDTQYF
many	TRBJ2-2	TRBV4-2	TRBD1	TGTGCCAGCAGCCAAGGAGGACAGGGCCGCACCGGGGAGCTGTTTTTT	CASSQGGQGRTGELFF
many	TRBJ2-5	TRBV2	TRBD2	TGTGCCAGCAGGGAGGGACTAGCGGGAGAGACCCAGTACTTC	CASREGLAGETQYF
many	TRBJ2-2	TRBV10-3	NA	TGTGCCATCAGTGAGCCCCGACATGGAAGCACCGGGGAGCTGTTTTTT	CAISEPRHGSTGELFF
NA	TRBJ2-1	TRBV12-3/TRBV12-4	TRBD1	TGTGCCAGCAGAACCGGGACAGGGTCCTACAATGAGCAGTTCTTC	CASRTGTGSYNEQFF
NA	TRBJ2-5	TRBV5-1	TRBD1	TGCGCCAGCAGATCCAGGGGGTACCAAGAGACCCAGTACTTC	CASRSRGYQETQYF
few	TRBJ2-1	TRBV2	TRBD2	TGTGCCAGCAGCGATATGACTAGCGCGGATTTCAATGAGCAGTTCTTC	CASSDMTSADFNEQFF
many	TRBJ1-1	TRBV7-9	NA	TGTGCCAGCAGCTTAGCGGGGGACCTGAACACTGAAGCTTTCTTT	CASSLAGDLNTEAFF
few	TRBJ2-2	TRBV2	NA	TGTGCCAGCAACAGGGAGTACACCGGGGAGCTGTTTTTT	CASNREYTGELFF
NA	TRBJ1-2	TRBV4-3	TRBD1	TGCGCCAGCAGCCAAGATCGGGGGACAGGGAGGGACTATGGCTACACCTTC	CASSQDRGTGRDYGYTF
few	TRBJ1-2	TRBV20-1	NA	TGCAGTGCTGGGCGTTCGGATGGCTACACCTTC	CSAGRSDGYTF
NA	TRBJ2-2	TRBV3-1	NA	TGTGCCAGGAGACAACCTATCCATGGCGGGGAGCTGTTTTTT	CARRQPIHGGELFF
NA	TRBJ2-5	TRBV28	TRBD2	TGTGCCAGCGTTGGTGGGGCTAGCGGTCGAGAGACCCAGTACTTC	CASVGGASGRETQYF
few	TRBJ1-2	TRBV10-3	TRBD1	TGTGCCATCAGTAAGGGGGCGGATAATATTAACACCTTC	CAISKGADNINTF
NA	TRBJ1-5	TRBV5-5	NA	TGTGCCAGCAGCGATGGTAGGGCCCATCAGCCCCAGCATTTT	CASSDGRAHQPQHF
many	TRBJ1-2	TRBV29-1	NA	TGCAGCGTTGAAGCAGAACGCGGTGGCTACACCTTC	CSVEAERGGYTF
few	TRBJ1-4	TRBV6-1	NA	TGTGCCAGCAGTGAACATTTGGGGGGGGCCGGTGAAAAACTGTTTTTT	CASSEHLGGAGEKLFF
NA	TRBJ2-1	TRBV4-1	NA	TGCGCCAGCAGCCTCACCGGGGCAGGGAATAATGAGCAGTTCTTC	CASSLTGAGNNEQFF
few	TRBJ2-7	TRBV29-1	TRBD1	TGCAGCGCTTCCGGGACAGGGGTCTACGAGCAGTACTTC	CSASGTGVYEQYF
many	TRBJ1-5	TRBV20-1	TRBD1	TGCAGTGCTAGGGGGGACAGTCATCAGCCCCAGCATTTT	CSARGDSHQPQHF
few	TRBJ2-2	TRBV12-3/TRBV12-4	TRBD2	TGTGCCAGCAGTTTAATGAGCGGGGCGGTCACCGGGGAGCTGTTTTTT	CASSLMSGAVTGELFF